The 9 T cell receptor beta chains reported below all come from one sample, sequenced in a study of T cell changes during pregnancy in multiple sclerosis. TCRdb's copy holds only in-frame clones and misses some; the assay was immunoSEQ multiplex PCR. The sample has about 38,000 clones, 92% seen once. This material consisted of CD8+ T cells from peripheral blood mononuclear cells, taken in the third trimester of pregnancy. These TCRs come from a female donor with multiple sclerosis, enrolled in a pregnancy study.

The V and J genes are TRBV7-2 and TRBJ2-2, with unresolved D. Trimming cost V 1 base and J 4 bases, with 4 bases left between them. Looked up from germline, CDR1 is SGHTA and CDR2 is FQGNSA. The CDR3 extends over 13 amino acids. The CDR3 spells CASSLVFTGELFF. In DNA, the CDR3 is TGTGCCAGCAGCTTAGTCTTCACCGGGGAGCTGTTTTTT.

The chain carries TRBV5-4 and TRBJ1-2, with 7 bases that match TRBD1. The CDR3 totals 14 residues. Germline V CDR1 and CDR2: SGHNT, YYREEE (reference sequence). V lost 5 bases, J lost 5 bases, and 9 bases stayed unmatched. The CDR3 here is CASSRPGQHYGYTF. The CDR3 nucleotides read TGTGCCAGCAGTCGCCCGGGACAGCATTATGGCTACACCTTC. The complete variable domain, with remaining parts taken from reference TRBV5-4 and TRBJ1-2, reads ETGVTQSPTHLIKTRGQQVTLRCSSQSGHNTVSWYQQALGQGPQFIFQYYREEENGRGNFPPRFSGLQFPNYSSELNVNALELDDSALYLCASSRPGQHYGYTFGSGTRLTVV.

This clone was observed a single time. This chain joins TRBV29-1 and TRBJ2-7; 7 nucleotides agree with TRBD1. The CDR3 extends over 13 amino acids. Germline CDR1 and CDR2: SQVTM and ANQGSEA. The CDR3 loop is CPSQDRLLNEQYF. The DNA for the CDR3 is TGCCCAAGTCAGGACAGGTTATTAAACGAGCAGTACTTC.

The chain links TRBV19 to TRBJ2-1; 9 nucleotides agree with TRBD2. Germline V gene lookup returns CDR1 LNHDA and CDR2 SQIVND (reference sequence). There are 15 residues in the CDR3. V shed 5 bases, J shed 2 bases, and the junction held 4 bases outside the gene matches. The CDR3 bases are TGTGCCAGTAGTTTTAGCGGGAGCCCCTACAATGAGCAGTTCTTC. Translated, it gives CASSFSGSPYNEQFF.

The chain has TRBV20-1 and TRBJ2-7; tentative D call: TRBD1 (6 bases). This CDR3 has 11 amino acids. V lost 0 bases and J 9 bases, leaving 9 bases between the germline ends. Germline-derived CDR1 and CDR2 are DFQATT and SNEGSKA (reference sequence). CDR3 sequence (DNA): TGCAGTGCTAGAGATGTGGACAGGCAGTACTTC. It encodes CSARDVDRQYF.

J is TRBJ2-7 and V is TRBV5-8; 9 bases align to TRBD1. J was trimmed by 4 bases and V by 1 base; bases with no gene match: 3. CDR3 length: 14 residues. Germline CDR1 reads SGHTS; CDR2 reads YDEGEE. The CDR3 nucleotides read TGTGCCAGCAGCTTGCCGGGACAGGGATACGAGCAGTACTTC. Protein: CASSLPGQGYEQYF. Complete variable domain (other parts from reference TRBV5-8 and TRBJ2-7): EAGVTQSPTHLIKTRGQQATLRCSPISGHTSVYWYQQALGLGLQFLLWYDEGEERNRGNFPPRFSGRQFPNYSSELNVNALELEDSALYLCASSLPGQGYEQYFGPGTRLTVT.

The chain carries TRBV6-4 and TRBJ2-3, with TRBD2 matching 9 bases. J gave up 1 base and V 5 bases, and 4 bases lay outside the gene matches. This CDR3 has 15 amino acids. Germline-derived CDR1 and CDR2 are MRHNA and SNTAGT. In DNA, the CDR3 is TGTGCCAGCAGTATAGCGGGAGAGGGCACAGATACGCAGTATTTT. This encodes CASSIAGEGTDTQYF.

The chain links TRBV9 to TRBJ1-4; possibly TRBD1 for D (6 bases). Per the germline V gene, CDR1 is SGDLS and CDR2 is YYNGEE. The V end was cut by 0 bases, the J end by 14 bases, with 17 bases between. This CDR3 has 14 amino acids. The DNA of the CDR3 is TGTGCCAGCAGCGTAGGAGGGGGTCGGGGAAGTCTGTTTTTT. Its protein product is CASSVGGGRGSLFF.

This chain joins TRBV6-4 and TRBJ2-2; possible D gene TRBD1, 6 bases. The V gene's germline CDR1 is MRHNA and CDR2 SNTAGT. This CDR3 spans 16 amino acids. Deletions cut 6 bases from V and 5 bases from J, with 19 bases between. The CDR3 region has the DNA TGTGCCAGCAGCGAAATTTCAGGGGTGTCGACCGGGGAGCTGTTTTTT. It codes for CASSEISGVSTGELFF.